This T cell receptor beta chain was identified during a study of blood T cell repertoires in COVID-19 (dated by TCRdb to about 2020). In the study overall: Samples covering the acute and convalescent phases of COVID-19 were provided by collaborators in the United States, Italy and Spain. The material from the prospective study consisted of cDNA or gDNA derived from T cells, B-cell-depleted T cells, or PBMCs. Deeply sampled blood TCRbeta repertoires from subjects exposed to, actively infected with, or recovered from COVID-19 were included in the dataset. A freely available public database, intended as a resource for researchers studying the immune response to SARS-CoV-2, is where the repertoires were released. Samples were obtained from the ongoing ImmuneRACE study (first 160 participants) and from some 1,300 subjects provided by 6 global collaborators. The sample metadata nearly always contained a de-identified subject ID, COVID-19 status, age in years and sex. HLA class I and class II types, where available, came from metadata supplied by the sample provider rather than from assay-based typing. What the work shows at the level of the full study, not this receptor alone: How much clinical and demographic metadata was included differed by source and by participant, and the metadata was provided uncurated.

TCRbeta CDR3 regions were amplified from genomic DNA using the immunoSEQ Assay, a bias-controlled multiplex PCR. Per the source publication's procedure: Within the assay, amplification of reference gene primers was used to estimate how many nucleated cells each sample contained. To quantify the absolute abundance of each unique TCRbeta CDR3 rearrangement, sequence reads were collapsed and filtered. For each sample, productive Simpson clonality was calculated as the square root of Simpson's diversity index across productive rearrangements. What TCRdb holds here is the immuneACCESS table cut down to in-frame rearrangements. Part of the clones is not present; checked against another copy, under half of the missing clones reflect an unresolved V gene, and the others are unexplained. That table supplies the V and J calls and clone size; D and trimming were determined from the DNA. The sample table holds about 97,000 clones, of which around 86% were seen once. Jointly, the top ten make up about 3% of the sample.

The V end loses 5 bases and the J end loses 7 bases, and a stretch of 12 bases separates them. The germline V gene specifies MDHEN as CDR1 and SYDVKM as CDR2. Inclusive of the bounding cysteine and phenylalanine, the CDR3 is 13 residues long. Solely the CDR3 DNA is kept, with 39 bases framed from the first base. In the case of this clone: The antigen it recognizes is unknown. Base quality data are lacking; no much larger clone is found one base away.

Each collaborating institution followed its own protocols to collect whole blood in K2EDTA tubes. For TCRbeta analysis, collaborators shipped samples as frozen whole blood, isolated PBMCs, or DNA extracted from either of those sample types. Sequencing input: peripheral blood. Rearrangement joined TRBV28 to TRBJ1-5; the D gene lacks a confident call. The receptor's source is a man in his fifties with active or convalescent COVID-19. The DNA is as follows: TGTGCCAGCAGTCAGGAGGTAATGCAGCCCCAGCATTTT. This is translated as CASSQEVMQPQHF.